The present T cell receptor (beta chain) was sequenced within a study of blood T cell repertoires in COVID-19. As for the study in general: Acute-phase and convalescent COVID-19 samples originated in the United States, Italy and Spain.

This clone has more than one count but fewer than ten. Assay used: immunoSEQ multiplex PCR; TCRdb lists only in-frame clones, some missing. The data hold around 190,000 clones, with 80% to 90% observed a single time. CDR1 and CDR2 (germline): SGHRS, YFSETQ. This CDR3 has 17 amino acids. V lost 6 bases and J lost 1; bases outside the gene matches: 13. Sequenced material: peripheral blood. The chain joins TRBV5-1 to TRBJ1-1, with 9 bases identical to TRBD1. This TCR was recovered from a man over 45 with active or convalescent COVID-19. This CDR3 is CASNSAGQGFRNTEAFF. In nucleotides, the CDR3 is TGCGCCAGCAACTCCGCCGGACAGGGGTTTCGGAACACTGAAGCTTTCTTT.